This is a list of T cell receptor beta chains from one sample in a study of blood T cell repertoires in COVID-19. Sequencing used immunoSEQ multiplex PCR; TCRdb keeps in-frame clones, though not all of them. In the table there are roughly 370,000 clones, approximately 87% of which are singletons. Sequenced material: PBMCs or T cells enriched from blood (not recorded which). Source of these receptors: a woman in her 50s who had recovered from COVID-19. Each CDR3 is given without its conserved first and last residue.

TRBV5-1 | ASSSLGSGTNYGYT
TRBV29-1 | SRNRGRFYGYT
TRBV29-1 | SVLADSNQPQH
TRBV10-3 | AISERTGPDEKLF
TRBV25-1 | ASSERGGSGANVLT
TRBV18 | ASARQGGYNEQF
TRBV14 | ASSQGFLAGGFKEQF
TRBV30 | AWSVAGGVPQH
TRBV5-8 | ASSPERVSFTEAF
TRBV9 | ASSGDRDEQY
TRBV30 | AWSVTGGADTEAF
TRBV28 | ASSFQKAGTPGPEAF
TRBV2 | ASMGTADTQY
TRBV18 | ASSPPNRNTEAF
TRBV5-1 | ASSSGKGGYT
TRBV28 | ASQGARNSPLH
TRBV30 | AWSVPTVYQPQH
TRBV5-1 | ASSLARVGQGLGSYEQY
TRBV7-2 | ASSPGGTSTEAF
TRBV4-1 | ASSGVSFSYNEQF
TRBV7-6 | ASSILQGGTYEQY
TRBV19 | ASTSIPGGQGKDSGNTIY
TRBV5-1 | ASSPRTGGVSQPQH
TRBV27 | ASRTRGGFNEKLF
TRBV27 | ASSGPGEQY
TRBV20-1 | SAAGHEKLF